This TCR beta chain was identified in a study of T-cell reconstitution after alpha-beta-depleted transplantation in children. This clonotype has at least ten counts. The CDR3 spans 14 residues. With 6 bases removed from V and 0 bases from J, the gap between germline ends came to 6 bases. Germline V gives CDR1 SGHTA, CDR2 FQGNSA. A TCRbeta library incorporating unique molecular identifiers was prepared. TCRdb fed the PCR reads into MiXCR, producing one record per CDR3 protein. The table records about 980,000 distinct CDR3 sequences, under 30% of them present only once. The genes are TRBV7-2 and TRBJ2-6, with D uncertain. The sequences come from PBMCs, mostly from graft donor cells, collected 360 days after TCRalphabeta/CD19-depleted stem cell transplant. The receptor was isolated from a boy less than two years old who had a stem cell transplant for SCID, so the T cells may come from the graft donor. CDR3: CASSSRSGANVLTF. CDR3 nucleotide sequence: TGTGCCAGCAGTTCACGCTCTGGGGCCAACGTCCTGACTTTC.